This entry concerns a single T cell receptor beta chain. The data stem from a study of blood T cell repertoires in COVID-19. Overall study: T cells, B-cell-depleted T cells, or PBMCs provided the cDNA or gDNA that served as material.

Sequenced by immunoSEQ multiplex PCR; TCRdb stores in-frame clones only, minus some. The repertoire holds about 70,000 clones, with 70% to 85% as singletons. Germline V gene sequence: CDR1 LNHDA, CDR2 SQIVND (reference sequence). V lost 5 bases to trimming and J lost 2 bases, with 19 bases between them. The CDR3 length is 18 residues. Input material: peripheral blood. The receptor comes from a woman in her sixties with acute or convalescent COVID-19. The genes are TRBV19 and TRBJ1-6; D is uncertain. DNA of the CDR3: TGTGCCAGTAGTCGTGTGGGGAGGCCGGGCGCCTATAATTCACCCCTCCACTTT. Encoded protein: CASSRVGRPGAYNSPLHF.